The rows below give T cell receptor beta chains drawn from one sample of a study of PD-1 blockade in mismatch repair-deficient tumors. Libraries were prepared by immunoSEQ multiplex PCR; TCRdb keeps only in-frame clonotypes and omits some of them. In the table there are approximately 130,000 clones, 86% of which are singletons. The sequencing here drew on peripheral blood, taken 44 weeks after starting pembrolizumab. The receptor set was obtained from an adult with mismatch repair-deficient cancer. Both conserved end residues are part of each CDR3. The D gene is left open where the match is weak. Clone size is not always given. Where it is, it says once, few, many or a class for expanded clones.

j_call,v_call,clone_size,d_call,cdr3_aa,cdr3_nt
TRBJ2-7,TRBV28,-,-,CASSSCCLITVRYYEQYF,TGTGCCAGCAGTTCCTGCTGTTTGATCACCGTTCGATACTACGAGCAGTACTTC
TRBJ1-1,TRBV6-5,many,-,CASSYSINQGFTAFF,TGTGCCAGCAGTTACTCTATCAACCAGGGGTTTACGGCTTTCTTT
TRBJ2-2,TRBV10-3,-,TRBD2,CAISGLAGSTGELFF,TGTGCCATCAGCGGACTAGCGGGAAGCACCGGGGAGCTGTTTTTT
TRBJ2-1,TRBV7-2,-,-,CASSFSSRAFVLHNEQFF,TGTGCCAGCAGCTTCTCCTCCCGAGCCTTCGTTCTCCACAATGAGCAGTTCTTC
TRBJ2-1,TRBV7-3,-,-,CASSLGLSSYNEQFF,TGTGCCAGCAGCTTAGGACTTAGCTCCTACAATGAGCAGTTCTTC
TRBJ2-5,TRBV5-1,-,TRBD1,CASSRRNHQGQGIGETQYF,TGCGCCAGCAGCCGACGTAACCATCAGGGACAGGGAATTGGGGAGACCCAGTACTTC
TRBJ2-3,TRBV4-2,-,TRBD1,CASSRRDRVTDTQYF,TGTGCCAGCAGCCGCCGGGACAGGGTCACAGATACGCAGTATTTT
TRBJ1-5,TRBV6-1,-,-,CARGREPQHF,TGTGCCAGGGGGCGCGAGCCCCAGCATTTT
TRBJ2-3,TRBV11-2,-,TRBD2,CASRGRAPDTQYF,TGTGCCAGCCGCGGGAGGGCCCCAGATACGCAGTATTTT
TRBJ2-7,TRBV4-3,-,-,CASSQARTGRGDEQYF,TGCGCCAGCAGCCAAGCACGGACAGGGAGGGGAGACGAGCAGTACTTC